This TCR beta chain is from a study of cytotoxic CD8 clonotypes in ibrutinib-treated CLL. This clone was picked up one time. Method: immunoSEQ multiplex PCR; TCRdb's copy keeps in-frame clones and lacks some. The sample lists over 150,000 clones; roughly 80% were seen once. CDR3 length equals 17 residues. Germline lookup yields CDR1 GTSNPN and CDR2 SVGIG (reference sequence). V was cut by 5 bases and J by 2 bases, with 19 bases left in between. The sample consisted of PBMCs, taken after 12 months of ibrutinib treatment. The chain is built from TRBV30 and TRBJ2-6; D may be TRBD1 (6 bases). The receptor was isolated from a human donor with chronic lymphocytic leukemia. DNA for the CDR3: TGTGCCTGGGCTTTCCAGGGGCGGACAGCTGGGGCCAACGTCCTGACTTTC. This codes for CAWAFQGRTAGANVLTF.